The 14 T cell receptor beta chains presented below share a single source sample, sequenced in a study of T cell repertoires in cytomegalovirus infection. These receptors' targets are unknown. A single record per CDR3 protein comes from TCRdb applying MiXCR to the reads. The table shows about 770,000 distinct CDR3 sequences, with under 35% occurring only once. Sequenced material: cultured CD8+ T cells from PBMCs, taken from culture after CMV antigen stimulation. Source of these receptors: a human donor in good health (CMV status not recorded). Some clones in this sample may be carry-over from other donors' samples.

The DNA of the CDR3 is TGTGCCAGCAGTCCCTTGACAGGTTTAGCGGAGCCCCAGCATTTT. Translating gives CASSPLTGLAEPQHF. The chain has TRBV27 and TRBJ1-5; D might be TRBD1 (6 bases). The CDR3 is made up of 15 amino acids. The V end was cut by 5 bases, the J end by 8 bases, with 19 bases between. Germline CDR1 reads MNHEY; CDR2 reads SMNVEV (reference sequence).

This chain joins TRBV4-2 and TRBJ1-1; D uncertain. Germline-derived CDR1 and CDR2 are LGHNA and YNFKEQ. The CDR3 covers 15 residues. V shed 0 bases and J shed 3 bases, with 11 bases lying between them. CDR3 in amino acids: CASSQERLMDTEAFF. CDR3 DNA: TGTGCCAGCAGCCAAGAGAGGTTGATGGACACTGAAGCTTTCTTT.

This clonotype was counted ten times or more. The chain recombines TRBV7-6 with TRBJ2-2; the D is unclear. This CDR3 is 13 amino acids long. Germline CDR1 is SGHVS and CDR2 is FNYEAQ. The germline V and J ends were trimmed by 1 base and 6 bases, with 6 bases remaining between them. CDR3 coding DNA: TGTGCCAGCAGCTTAGGTCAGGCCGGGGAGCTGTTTTTT. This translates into CASSLGQAGELFF.

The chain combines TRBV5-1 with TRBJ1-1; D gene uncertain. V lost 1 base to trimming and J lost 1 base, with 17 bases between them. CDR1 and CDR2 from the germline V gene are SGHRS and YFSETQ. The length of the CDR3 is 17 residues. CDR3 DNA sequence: TGCGCCAGCAGCTTGATGGGTGGGAGGGTAGCGAACACTGAAGCTTTCTTT. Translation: CASSLMGGRVANTEAFF. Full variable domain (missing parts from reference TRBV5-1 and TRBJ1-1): KAGVTQTPRYLIKTRGQQVTLSCSPISGHRSVSWYQQTPGQGLQFLFEYFSETQRNKGNFPGRFSGRQFSNSRSEMNVSTLELGDSALYLCASSLMGGRVANTEAFFGQGTRLTVV.

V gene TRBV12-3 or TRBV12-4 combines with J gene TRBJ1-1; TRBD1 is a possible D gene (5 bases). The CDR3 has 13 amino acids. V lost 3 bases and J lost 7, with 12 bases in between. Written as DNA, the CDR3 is TGTGCCAGCAGTTTTGGAGGGGCGTATGAAGCTTTCTTT. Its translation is CASSFGGAYEAFF.

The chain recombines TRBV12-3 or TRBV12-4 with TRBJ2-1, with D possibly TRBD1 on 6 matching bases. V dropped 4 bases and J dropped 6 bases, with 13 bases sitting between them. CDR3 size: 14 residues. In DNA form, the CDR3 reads TGTGCCAGCAGTTCGACAGGTAATCTCAATGAGCAGTTCTTC. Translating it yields CASSSTGNLNEQFF.

This chain's CDR3 is CASSYSPPTGPYEQYF. The CDR3 DNA follows: TGTGCCAGCAGTTACTCCCCCCCGACAGGGCCCTACGAGCAGTACTTC. The chain uses TRBV6-6 and TRBJ2-7; 7 bases are shared with TRBD1. V lost 0 bases, J lost 2 bases, and 7 bases stayed unmatched. The V gene's germline CDR1 is MNHNY and CDR2 SVGAGI (reference sequence). This CDR3 is 16 amino acids long.

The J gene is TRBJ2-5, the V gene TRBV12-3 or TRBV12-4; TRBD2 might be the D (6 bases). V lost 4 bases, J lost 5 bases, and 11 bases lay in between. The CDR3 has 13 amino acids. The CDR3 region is CASSSGRPETQYF. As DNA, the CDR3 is TGTGCCAGCAGTTCGGGGAGGCCGGAGACCCAGTACTTC.

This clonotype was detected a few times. CDR3 in amino acids: CASSLTRTGYNEQFF. CDR3 DNA sequence: TGTGCCAGCAGCTTGACCCGGACAGGGTACAATGAGCAGTTCTTC. The chain links TRBV7-2 to TRBJ2-1, with 8 bases matching TRBD1. The CDR3 is made up of 15 amino acids. Trimming at V came to 3 bases and at J to 4 bases, leaving 5 bases not matched to a gene. Germline lookup yields CDR1 SGHTA and CDR2 FQGNSA.

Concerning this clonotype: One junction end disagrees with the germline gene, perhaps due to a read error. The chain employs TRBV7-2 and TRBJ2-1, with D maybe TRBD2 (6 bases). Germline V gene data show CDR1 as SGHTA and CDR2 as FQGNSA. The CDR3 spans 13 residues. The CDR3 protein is CASRGGAYNGQFF. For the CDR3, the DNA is TGTGCCAGCCGGGGAGGTGCCTACAATGGGCAGTTCTTC.

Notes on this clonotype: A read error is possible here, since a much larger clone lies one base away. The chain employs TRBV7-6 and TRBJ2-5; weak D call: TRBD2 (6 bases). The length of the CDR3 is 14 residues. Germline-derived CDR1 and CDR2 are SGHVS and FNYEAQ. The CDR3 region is CVSSPGTFQETQYF. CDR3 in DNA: TGTGTCAGCAGCCCTGGGACTTTTCAAGAGACCCAGTACTTC. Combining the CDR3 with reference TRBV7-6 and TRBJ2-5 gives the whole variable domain GAGVSQSPRYKVTKRGQDVALRCDPISGHVSLYWYRQALGQGPEFLTYFNYEAQQDKSGLPNDRFSAERPEGSISTLTIQRTEQRDSAMYRCVSSPGTFQETQYFGPGTRLLVL.

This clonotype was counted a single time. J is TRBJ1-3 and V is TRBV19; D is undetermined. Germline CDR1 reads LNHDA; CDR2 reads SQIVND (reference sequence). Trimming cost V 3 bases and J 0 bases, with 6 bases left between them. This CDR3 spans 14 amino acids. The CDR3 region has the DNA TGTGCCAGTAGTATCATTGCCTCTGGAAACACCATATATTTT. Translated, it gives CASSIIASGNTIYF.

The CDR3 region is CSAKGFTSGGAPEQYV. CDR3 in DNA: TGCAGTGCTAAAGGCTTCACTAGCGGGGGGGCCCCCGAGCAGTACGTC. The chain couples TRBV20-1 to TRBJ2-7; TRBD2 agrees at 13 bases. The CDR3 length is 16 residues. Germline values: CDR1 DFQATT, CDR2 SNEGSKA (reference sequence). Trimming cost V 4 bases and J 6 bases; bases outside gene matches: 12.

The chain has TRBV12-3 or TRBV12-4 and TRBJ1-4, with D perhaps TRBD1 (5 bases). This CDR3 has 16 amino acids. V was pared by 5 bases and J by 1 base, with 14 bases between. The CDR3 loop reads CASSTTLGGTNEKLFF. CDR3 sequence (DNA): TGTGCCAGCAGTACTACCTTGGGGGGAACTAATGAAAAACTGTTTTTT.